This record concerns one TCR beta chain sequence. As yet, its antigen is unknown. The sample comes from a study of cytomegalovirus exposure and HLA in healthy donors. Primers: 60 Vbeta forward and 13 Jbeta reverse. Profiled with immunoSEQ multiplex PCR; TCRdb holds only in-frame clones, not every one. Here the sample spans fewer than 200,000 clones, 68% being singletons. Study conclusions and caveats: Associated with cytomegalovirus, according to the listing, were around 170 TCR beta chains.

The sequenced sample consisted of PBMCs. The sequence derives from a woman younger than 30 in good health and CMV-seropositive.

CDR3 coding DNA: TGTGCCAGCAGTTTCAACAGGTTCTATGGCTACACCTTC. Amino acids: CASSFNRFYGYTF. The chain is built from TRBV27 and TRBJ1-2; a weak D match, TRBD1 (5 bases). This CDR3 region has 13 residues. Looked up from germline, CDR1 is MNHEY and CDR2 is SMNVEV (reference sequence). The V end lost 3 bases, the J end lost 4 bases, and 9 bases lay between the germline ends.